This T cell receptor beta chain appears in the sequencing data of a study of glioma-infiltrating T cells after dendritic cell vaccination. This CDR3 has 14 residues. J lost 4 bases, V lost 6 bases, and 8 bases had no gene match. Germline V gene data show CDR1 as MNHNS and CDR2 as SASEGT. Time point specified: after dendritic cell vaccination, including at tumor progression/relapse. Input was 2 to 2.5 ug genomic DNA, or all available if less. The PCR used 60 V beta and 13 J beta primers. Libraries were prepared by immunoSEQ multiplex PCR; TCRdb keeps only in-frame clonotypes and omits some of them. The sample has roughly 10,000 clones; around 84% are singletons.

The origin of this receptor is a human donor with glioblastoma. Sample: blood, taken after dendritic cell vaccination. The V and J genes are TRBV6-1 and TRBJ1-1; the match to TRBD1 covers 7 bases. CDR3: CASSPRGRVTEAFF. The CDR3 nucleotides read TGTGCCAGCAGCCCAAGGGGGCGTGTCACTGAAGCTTTCTTT.